These 16 T cell receptor beta chains originate from one sample sequenced in a study of shared clonotypes between healthy human individuals. Assay used: immunoSEQ multiplex PCR; TCRdb lists only in-frame clones, some missing. The sample consists of approximately 2.5 million clones, around 90% of them appearing once. Material: naive CD4+ T cells sorted from blood. As to subset: CD45RA+ positively selected. The receptor source for this set is a man aged 18 to 29 in good health.

This clone showed up just a few times. This chain connects TRBV28 to TRBJ1-4; 8 bases map to TRBD1. Trimming removed 10 bases from V and 4 bases from J; junction bases left unmatched: 11. The CDR3 consists of 15 residues. Germline loops: CDR1 MDHEN, CDR2 SYDVKM. The DNA of the CDR3 is TGTGCCACCACTAATCTGGACAGGGTTAATGAAAAACTGTTTTTT. It codes for CATTNLDRVNEKLFF.

Regarding this clone: Within the sample, other DNA sequences also encode this same CDR3. The CDR3 protein is CASRSQGNTGELFF. CDR3 DNA: TGCGCCAGCAGATCTCAGGGTAACACCGGGGAGCTGTTTTTT. This chain connects TRBV10-1 to TRBJ2-2, with a tentative D call TRBD1 (5 bases). Looked up from germline, CDR1 is WNHNN and CDR2 is SYGVQD (reference sequence). The germline V and J ends were trimmed by 6 bases and 2 bases, with 10 bases remaining between them. This CDR3 spans 14 amino acids.

The CDR3 DNA sequence: TGCGCCAGCAGTGTATTAACAGGGGTAAACACTGAAGCTTTCTTT. The encoded protein is CASSVLTGVNTEAFF. The chain uses TRBV5-1 and TRBJ1-1, with 7 bases that match TRBD1. The CDR3 extends over 15 amino acids. The germline V gene has CDR1 SGHRS and CDR2 YFSETQ. Trimming removed 5 bases from V and 2 bases from J; junction bases left unmatched: 9.

The chain has TRBV6-5 and TRBJ1-1, with TRBD1 matching 8 bases. V lost 2 bases, J lost 4 bases, and 6 bases stayed unmatched. The CDR3 sequence is 15 residues long. In germline, CDR1 is MNHEY, CDR2 SVGAGI. The CDR3 sequence: CASSYGDRPTTEAFF. The CDR3 DNA follows: TGTGCCAGCAGTTACGGGGACAGGCCCACCACTGAAGCTTTCTTT.

The chain recombines TRBV6-1 with TRBJ2-1; 7 bases align to TRBD1. CDR3 size: 13 residues. The germline gives CDR1 MNHNS, CDR2 SASEGT. Unmatched junction bases numbered 5, after V lost 8 bases and J lost 4 bases. The CDR3 region is CASSGTAYNEQFF. The CDR3 region has the DNA TGTGCCAGCTCCGGGACAGCATACAATGAGCAGTTCTTC.

The chain couples TRBV6-5 to TRBJ1-1, with D unclear. Germline V gene data show CDR1 as MNHEY and CDR2 as SVGAGI. The CDR3 runs 11 residues. V was shortened by 6 bases and J by 5 bases, with 7 bases between the two germline ends. As DNA, the CDR3 is TGTGCCAGCAGGTCAGATACTGAAGCTTTCTTT. This encodes CASRSDTEAFF.

The V call is TRBV6-6, the J call TRBJ1-6, with D tentatively TRBD1 (5 bases). Germline V gene data show CDR1 as MNHNY and CDR2 as SVGAGI (reference sequence). Between the trimmed V and J ends, which lost 5 bases and 10 bases, there was a span of 15 bases. The CDR3 is 14 residues long. The CDR3 is CASSTGLPGSPLHF. The CDR3 DNA follows: TGTGCCAGCAGTACAGGACTACCTGGCTCACCCCTCCACTTT.

This chain joins TRBV5-1 and TRBJ2-7; 9 positions agree with TRBD2. Trimming at V came to 1 base and at J to 5 bases, leaving 10 bases not matched to a gene. The germline V gene encodes CDR1 SGHRS and CDR2 YFSETQ. CDR3 length: 16 residues. CDR3 amino acids: CASSLSGGRFGDEQYF. The CDR3 DNA reads TGCGCCAGCAGCTTGAGCGGGGGGCGATTCGGTGACGAGCAGTACTTC.

This chain uses TRBV19 with TRBJ1-2; 9 bases are a match to TRBD1. This CDR3 region has 14 residues. Germline V gene lookup returns CDR1 LNHDA and CDR2 SQIVND (reference sequence). Losses at the gene ends were 8 bases for V and 4 bases for J; bases not matched to a gene: 8. The CDR3 reads CASDKPGQGYGYTF. CDR3 bases: TGTGCCAGTGACAAGCCGGGACAGGGCTATGGCTACACCTTC.

On this clone itself: This sample includes further DNA sequences coding for the same CDR3. The chain carries TRBV5-6 and TRBJ1-1, with TRBD1 matching over 12 bases. Germline V gene sequence: CDR1 SGHDT, CDR2 YYEEEE. This CDR3 contains 16 residues. Trimming took 2 bases from V and 0 from J; bases not matched to a gene: 2. The CDR3 coding sequence is TGTGCCAGCAGCTTTGGGACAGGGGGCTTGAACACTGAAGCTTTCTTT. Translated: CASSFGTGGLNTEAFF. Using reference TRBV5-6 and TRBJ1-1 for the parts outside the CDR3, the full variable domain is DAGVTQSPTHLIKTRGQQVTLRCSPKSGHDTVSWYQQALGQGPQFIFQYYEEEERQRGNFPDRFSGHQFPNYSSELNVNALLLGDSALYLCASSFGTGGLNTEAFFGQGTRLTVV.

The J gene is TRBJ2-1, the V gene TRBV4-1, with no clear D. Germline CDR1 is MGHRA and CDR2 is YSYEKL. The CDR3 runs 15 residues. The V and J ends lost 5 bases and 0 bases respectively, with 11 bases between them. CDR3: CASSYDVSSYNEQFF. The CDR3 DNA reads as TGCGCCAGCAGCTACGACGTGAGCTCCTACAATGAGCAGTTCTTC.

This chain uses TRBV4-2 with TRBJ2-3; D is unclear. V was pared by 0 bases and J by 0 bases, with 7 bases between. CDR1 LGHNA and CDR2 YNFKEQ come from the germline V gene. CDR3 length: 15 amino acids. CDR3 protein: CASSQEFTSTDTQYF. The CDR3 nucleotides read TGTGCCAGCAGCCAAGAGTTCACTAGCACAGATACGCAGTATTTT.

CDR3 DNA sequence: TGCGCCAGCAGCTTGGATAGCGGGAGTCCTCGGTTCTTC. As protein: CASSLDSGSPRFF. The rearrangement joins TRBV5-1 to TRBJ2-1; the match to TRBD2 covers 9 bases. The V gene end was trimmed by 0 bases and the J gene end by 15 bases; junction bases not matched to a gene: 7. From germline, CDR1 is SGHRS and CDR2 YFSETQ. The CDR3 has 13 residues.

The V call is TRBV5-4, the J call TRBJ2-1; 8 positions match TRBD2. The V segment lost 1 base and the J segment 1 base; nucleotides outside the gene matches: 7. CDR1 SGHNT and CDR2 YYREEE come from the germline V gene (reference sequence). The CDR3 runs 17 residues. CDR3 coding DNA: TGTGCCAGCAGCTTGCCTGCGGGGGGCCTTTCCTACAATGAGCAGTTCTTC. Its protein is CASSLPAGGLSYNEQFF. Using reference TRBV5-4 and TRBJ2-1 for the parts outside the CDR3, the full variable domain is ETGVTQSPTHLIKTRGQQVTLRCSSQSGHNTVSWYQQALGQGPQFIFQYYREEENGRGNFPPRFSGLQFPNYSSELNVNALELDDSALYLCASSLPAGGLSYNEQFFGPGTRLTVL.

The chain is built from TRBV7-6 and TRBJ2-2; 9 positions match TRBD2. Unmatched junction bases numbered 4, after V lost 7 bases and J lost 4 bases. The CDR3 runs to 14 residues. CDR1 and CDR2 from the germline V gene are SGHVS and FNYEAQ. CDR3 nucleotide sequence: TGTGCCAGCACGGCGCGGGAGGGCACCGGGGAGCTGTTTTTT. This translates into CASTAREGTGELFF.

V and J are TRBV7-9 and TRBJ2-1, with D hard to call. Germline lookup yields CDR1 SEHNR and CDR2 FQNEAQ (reference sequence). The V end lost 5 bases, the J end lost 0 bases, and 11 bases lay between the germline ends. The CDR3 totals 15 residues. The CDR3 protein is CASSPAFSSYNEQFF. CDR3 in DNA: TGTGCCAGCAGCCCGGCGTTTAGCTCCTACAATGAGCAGTTCTTC.